This entry features one T cell receptor beta chain sequence. Its antigen remains unknown. Per the germline V gene, CDR1 is MNHEY and CDR2 is SMNVEV (reference sequence). Trimming pared 5 bases from V and 4 bases from J, leaving 17 bases between. CDR3 length: 15 amino acids. The data originate from a study of PD-1 blockade in mismatch repair-deficient tumors. Overall study findings and caveats: Tumor-resident clones, often undetectable pretreatment in blood, expanded then contracted after pembrolizumab.

PCR or immunohistochemistry showed mismatch repair deficiency in every enrolled patient. TCRs were sequenced from a few patients responding to pembrolizumab. Clones were read by immunoSEQ multiplex PCR, and TCRdb kept only the in-frame ones, dropping some. Of about 100,000 clones listed, 70% to 85% are singletons. The starting material was peripheral blood, obtained approximately 8 months after starting pembrolizumab. This TCR was sampled from an adult with mismatch repair-deficient cancer. V is TRBV27 and J is TRBJ2-5; TRBD1 is a possible D gene (6 bases). The CDR3 DNA sequence: TGTGCCAGCAGTCCAGGACAGAACCTTGCAGAGACCCAGTACTTC. Protein product: CASSPGQNLAETQYF.